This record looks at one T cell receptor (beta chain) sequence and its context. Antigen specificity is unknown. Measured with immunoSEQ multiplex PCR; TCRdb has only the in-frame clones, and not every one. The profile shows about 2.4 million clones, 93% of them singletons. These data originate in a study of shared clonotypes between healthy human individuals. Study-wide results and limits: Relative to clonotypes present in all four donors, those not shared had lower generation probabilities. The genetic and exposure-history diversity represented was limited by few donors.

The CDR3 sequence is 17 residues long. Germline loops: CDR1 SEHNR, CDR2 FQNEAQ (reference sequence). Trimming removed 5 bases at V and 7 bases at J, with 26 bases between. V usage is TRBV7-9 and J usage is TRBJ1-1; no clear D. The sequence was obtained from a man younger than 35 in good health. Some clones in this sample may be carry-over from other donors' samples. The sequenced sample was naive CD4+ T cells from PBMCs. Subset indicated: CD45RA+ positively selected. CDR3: CASSPIMGTVVPSEAFF. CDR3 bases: TGTGCCAGCAGCCCTATAATGGGAACAGTAGTTCCGAGTGAAGCTTTCTTT.